The 27 T cell receptor beta chains below all came from one sample that was sequenced in a study of blood T cell repertoires in COVID-19. Clones were sequenced by immunoSEQ multiplex PCR, and TCRdb holds only the in-frame ones, with some missing. The data hold 200,000 to 250,000 clones, with under 90% observed a single time. Sequencing input: PBMCs or T cells enriched from blood (not recorded which). These receptors were taken from a man aged 55 to 70 who had recovered from COVID-19.

The DNA of the CDR3 is TGTGCCAGCAGGGAGGGACAGGGGGGTTCCTATGGCTACACCTTC. Translating gives CASREGQGGSYGYTF. This chain joins TRBV6-5 and TRBJ1-2, with 11 bases that match TRBD1. The junction had 7 bases not matched to a gene; V was cut back by 6 bases and J by 4 bases. Germline V gives CDR1 MNHEY, CDR2 SVGAGI. This CDR3 has 15 amino acids.

The chain recombines TRBV6-2 or TRBV6-3 with TRBJ1-1; the D gene is possibly TRBD1 (5 bases). Trimming cost V 2 bases and J 0 bases, with 7 bases left between them. This CDR3 contains 14 residues. Germline V gene lookup returns CDR1 MNHEY and CDR2 SVGEGT. The CDR3 loop reads CASSYLGLNTEAFF. The DNA of the CDR3 is TGTGCCAGCAGTTACCTGGGGCTGAACACTGAAGCTTTCTTT.

The rearrangement uses TRBV18 and TRBJ1-1; D is unresolved. V gave up 6 bases and J gave up 4 bases, with 12 bases separating them. This CDR3 is built from 13 residues. CDR1 is KGHSH, CDR2 LQKENI, per germline. In DNA, the CDR3 is TGTGCCAGCTCCCAAGTGGGCAGCACTGAAGCTTTCTTT. Protein sequence: CASSQVGSTEAFF.

The chain joins TRBV2 to TRBJ1-2; D remains ambiguous. The CDR3 loop spans 12 amino acids. The V end lost 5 bases, the J end lost 4 bases, and 8 bases lay between the germline ends. Germline CDR1 is SNHLY and CDR2 is FYNNEI. The CDR3 loop reads CASSSFGYGYTF. CDR3 coding DNA: TGTGCCAGCAGTTCTTTCGGCTATGGCTACACCTTC.

V usage is TRBV6-2 or TRBV6-3 and J usage is TRBJ1-1, with 8 bases matching TRBD1. The V and J ends lost 6 bases and 1 base, in that order; junction bases with no gene match: 7. The length of the CDR3 is 15 residues. Germline assignment: CDR1 MNHEY and CDR2 SVGEGT. CDR3 protein: CASSNDQGANTEAFF. The CDR3 coding sequence is TGTGCCAGCAGCAATGATCAGGGGGCGAACACTGAAGCTTTCTTT.

This chain links TRBV10-3 with TRBJ1-2, with a weak D call TRBD1 (6 bases). Deletions cut 0 bases from V and 3 bases from J, with 14 bases between. The CDR3 loop spans 16 amino acids. Germline V gene data show CDR1 as ENHRY and CDR2 as SYGVKD. CDR3 residues: CAISESKLGADYGYTF. The DNA for the CDR3 is TGTGCCATCAGTGAGTCGAAACTGGGGGCGGACTATGGCTACACCTTC.

V is TRBV7-8 and J is TRBJ1-1; D is uncertain. V was cut by 4 bases and J by 1 base, with 10 bases left in between. Germline loops: CDR1 SGHVS, CDR2 FQNEAQ. This CDR3 region has 14 residues. In DNA, the CDR3 is TGTGCCAGCAGCTCCGTGGGAGAGAACACTGAAGCTTTCTTT. This gives the protein CASSSVGENTEAFF.

The chain joins TRBV19 to TRBJ1-4; D uncertain. The germline gives CDR1 LNHDA, CDR2 SQIVND (reference sequence). This CDR3 has 15 residues. V shed 4 bases and J shed 3 bases, with 12 bases lying between them. The CDR3 region has the DNA TGTGCCAGTAGTAGAGGGCTGCGGGCTAATGAAAAACTGTTTTTT. Protein: CASSRGLRANEKLFF.

This rearrangement joins TRBV9 to TRBJ2-7; possible D gene TRBD1, 5 bases. The CDR3 has 16 residues. Germline assignment: CDR1 SGDLS and CDR2 YYNGEE. V lost 4 bases and J lost 4, with 21 bases in between. DNA of the CDR3: TGTGCCAGCAGCACAGGTCCGGGTCGTAAATATTACGAGCAGTACTTC. This sequence encodes CASSTGPGRKYYEQYF.

This clone has a handful of counts. This chain connects TRBV24-1 to TRBJ1-4; a possible D gene is TRBD1 (6 bases). CDR3 length: 16 residues. The germline V gene has CDR1 KGHDR and CDR2 SFDVKD. The V and J ends lost 4 bases and 5 bases respectively, with 16 bases between them. DNA for the CDR3: TGTGCCACCAGTGAGAGCCGGGACAAACACAATGAAAAACTGTTTTTT. This encodes CATSESRDKHNEKLFF.

This clone has only one observation. The chain joins TRBV25-1 to TRBJ1-2; possible D gene TRBD1, 6 bases. V gave up 4 bases and J gave up 0 bases, with 12 bases separating them. Looked up from germline, CDR1 is MGHDK and CDR2 is SYGVNS. The CDR3 totals 15 residues. The CDR3 DNA reads as TGTGCCAGCAGTGGGTTGACAGGAACTAACTATGGCTACACCTTC. Translated: CASSGLTGTNYGYTF.

The chain links TRBV3-1 (or the pseudogene TRBV3-2) to TRBJ1-3; the D gene is possibly TRBD1 (5 bases). There are 14 residues in the CDR3. V was pared by 4 bases and J by 0 bases, with 7 bases between. Per the germline V gene, CDR1 is LGHDT and CDR2 is YNNKEL (reference sequence). CDR3 coding DNA: TGTGCCAGCAGCCTGCAGGGCTCTGGAAACACCATATATTTT. Translation gives CASSLQGSGNTIYF.

This rearrangement joins TRBV19 to TRBJ2-1, with TRBD1 as a possible D gene (6 bases). Per germline, CDR1 LNHDA and CDR2 SQIVND (reference sequence). The V and J ends lost 5 bases and 8 bases respectively, with 16 bases between them. The CDR3 extends over 14 amino acids. The CDR3: CASSSPGQRHEQFF. The CDR3 nucleotides read TGTGCCAGTAGTTCGCCGGGACAAAGGCATGAGCAGTTCTTC.

The J gene is TRBJ2-5, the V gene TRBV21-1; TRBD1 is taken as the D call from the table, unchecked against the DNA. TRBV21-1 is marked as a pseudogene. The CDR3 is 17 residues long. This chain's CDR3 is CASSKAKGAPHQETQYF. The CDR3 DNA is TGTGCCAGCAGCAAAGCAAAGGGGGCGCCCCACCAAGAGACCCAGTACTTC.

The rearrangement links TRBV29-1 to TRBJ1-1; no firm D call. The germline gives CDR1 SQVTM, CDR2 ANQGSEA. This CDR3 comprises 10 residues. Between the trimmed V and J ends, which lost 6 bases and 6 bases, there was a span of 8 bases. The CDR3 DNA reads as TGCAGCGTCTCTAACGCTGAAGCTTTCTTT. It codes for CSVSNAEAFF. Full variable domain (missing parts from reference TRBV29-1 and TRBJ1-1): SAVISQKPSRDICQRGTSLTIQCQVDSQVTMMFWYRQQPGQSLTLIATANQGSEATYESGFVIDKFPISRPNLTFSTLTVSNMSPEDSSIYLCSVSNAEAFFGQGTRLTVV.

The chain couples TRBV10-3 to TRBJ1-2; D call uncertain. The length of the CDR3 is 12 residues. Trimming cost V 3 bases and J 4 bases, with 6 bases left between them. Per germline, CDR1 ENHRY and CDR2 SYGVKD. CDR3 sequence: CAISDLLYGYTF. The CDR3 region has the DNA TGTGCCATCAGTGACTTACTCTATGGCTACACCTTC.

This clone was recorded many times. This sequence joins TRBV4-2 and TRBJ1-4; D is perhaps TRBD1 (6 bases). V lost 1 base, J lost 4 bases, and 16 bases lay in between. The CDR3 loop spans 17 amino acids. CDR1 is LGHNA, CDR2 YNFKEQ, per germline. The CDR3 is CASSQGGGGAGNEKLFF. For the CDR3, the DNA is TGTGCCAGCAGCCAAGGGGGCGGGGGGGCCGGTAATGAAAAACTGTTTTTT.

In its sample, this clone was seen a few times. The gene calls are TRBV6-1 and TRBJ2-4; tentative D call: TRBD1 (5 bases). CDR1 and CDR2 (germline): MNHNS, SASEGT. The CDR3 spans 14 residues. Trimming removed 1 base from V and 4 bases from J, with 8 bases in between. The CDR3 sequence: CASSEGGSKNIQYF. CDR3 DNA: TGTGCCAGCAGTGAAGGGGGCTCGAAAAACATTCAGTACTTC.

This chain joins TRBV7-3 and TRBJ2-7, with D tentatively TRBD1 (6 bases). The germline V gene encodes CDR1 SGHTA and CDR2 FQGTGA. V lost 3 bases, J lost 4 bases, and 10 bases lay in between. CDR3 size: 13 residues. The CDR3 loop reads CASSFDRRYEQYF. DNA of the CDR3: TGTGCCAGCAGCTTTGACAGGAGATACGAGCAGTACTTC.

This chain connects TRBV5-1 to TRBJ2-2; possibly TRBD1 for D (6 bases). This CDR3 is built from 16 residues. Trimming removed 4 bases from V and 6 bases from J, with 19 bases in between. Per germline, CDR1 SGHRS and CDR2 YFSETQ. CDR3 loop: CASSPSPGEFSGELFF. CDR3 DNA sequence: TGCGCCAGCAGCCCCTCACCAGGGGAGTTCTCCGGGGAGCTGTTTTTT.

The DNA for the CDR3 is TGCGCCAGCAGGGGCGGGTCATACAATGAGCAGTTCTTC. It encodes CASRGGSYNEQFF. The gene calls are TRBV5-1 and TRBJ2-1, with D possibly TRBD2 on 5 matching bases. CDR1 and CDR2 from the germline V gene are SGHRS and YFSETQ. This CDR3 has 13 amino acids. The germline V and J ends were trimmed by 5 bases and 4 bases, with 10 bases remaining between them.

The genes are TRBV21-1 and TRBJ1-2; the table's D call TRBD1 went unverified against the DNA. TRBV21-1 is a listed pseudogene. CDR3 size: 16 residues. In DNA form, the CDR3 reads TGTGCCAGCAGCAAAGGTGAGACAGAAACTAACTATGGCTACACCTTC. It codes for CASSKGETETNYGYTF.

This sequence joins TRBV27 and TRBJ2-7; 12 bases fit TRBD2. After removal of 3 bases from V and 0 bases from J, the junction contained 15 bases not matched to a gene. The CDR3 spans 20 residues. From germline, CDR1 is MNHEY and CDR2 SMNVEV (reference sequence). The CDR3 protein is CASSLSGPGLAGISSYEQYF. The CDR3 DNA reads as TGTGCCAGCAGTTTGTCCGGGCCGGGACTAGCGGGTATTAGCTCCTACGAGCAGTACTTC.

This chain joins TRBV6-5 and TRBJ1-3; no firm D call. V was cut by 7 bases and J by 0 bases, with 10 bases left in between. The CDR3 runs 14 residues. Germline V gene data show CDR1 as MNHEY and CDR2 as SVGAGI. CDR3 protein: CASMRKNSGNTIYF. The DNA of the CDR3 is TGTGCCAGCATGCGGAAAAACTCTGGAAACACCATATATTTT.

J is TRBJ1-6 and V is TRBV19, with D maybe TRBD1 (5 bases). The germline V gene has CDR1 LNHDA and CDR2 SQIVND (reference sequence). Deletions cut 11 bases from V and 7 bases from J, with 15 bases between. This CDR3 is 13 amino acids long. The CDR3 DNA is TGTGCCGGAGGGACGGGGGGAAATTCACCCCTCCACTTT. Its translation: CAGGTGGNSPLHF.

V and J are TRBV24-1 and TRBJ2-7; a weak D match, TRBD1 (6 bases). From germline, CDR1 is KGHDR and CDR2 SFDVKD. This CDR3 is 13 amino acids long. The ends were cut back, 6 bases at V and 3 bases at J, with 11 bases in the middle. The CDR3 here is CATSLKDSYEQYF. CDR3 DNA: TGTGCCACCAGTTTAAAGGACAGCTACGAGCAGTACTTC.

This sequence joins TRBV6-5 and TRBJ1-2, with 8 positions matching TRBD1. This CDR3 is 14 amino acids long. The germline CDR1 and CDR2 sequences are MNHEY and SVGAGI. Unmatched junction bases numbered 8, after V lost 7 bases and J lost 4 bases. The CDR3 sequence is CASKSRQGLYGYTF. For the CDR3, the DNA is TGTGCCAGCAAATCGAGACAGGGGCTCTATGGCTACACCTTC.